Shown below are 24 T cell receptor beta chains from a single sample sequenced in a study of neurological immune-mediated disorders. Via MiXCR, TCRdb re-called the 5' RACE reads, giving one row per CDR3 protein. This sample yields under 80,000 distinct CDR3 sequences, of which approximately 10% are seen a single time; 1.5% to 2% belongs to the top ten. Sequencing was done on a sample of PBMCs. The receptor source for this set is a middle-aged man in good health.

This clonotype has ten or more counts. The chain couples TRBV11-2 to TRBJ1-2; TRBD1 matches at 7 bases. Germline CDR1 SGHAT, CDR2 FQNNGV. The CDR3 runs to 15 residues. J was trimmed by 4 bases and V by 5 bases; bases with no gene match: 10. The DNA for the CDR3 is TGTGCCAGCAGCCTTGGGACAGAACAAATCTATGGCTACACCTTC. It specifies CASSLGTEQIYGYTF.

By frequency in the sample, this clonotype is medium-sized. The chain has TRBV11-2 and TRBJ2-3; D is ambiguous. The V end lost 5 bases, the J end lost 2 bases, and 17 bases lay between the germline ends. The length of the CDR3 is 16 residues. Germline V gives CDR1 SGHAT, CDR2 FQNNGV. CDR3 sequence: CASSRRQALDTDTQYF. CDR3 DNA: TGTGCCAGCAGCCGCCGGCAGGCGCTAGACACAGATACGCAGTATTTT.

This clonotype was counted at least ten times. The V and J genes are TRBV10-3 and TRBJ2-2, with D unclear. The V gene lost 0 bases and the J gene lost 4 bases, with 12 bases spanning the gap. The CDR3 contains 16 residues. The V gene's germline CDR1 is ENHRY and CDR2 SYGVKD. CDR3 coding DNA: TGTGCCATCAGTGAGTCGAAGGCGAGCGTCACCGGGGAGCTGTTTTTT. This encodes CAISESKASVTGELFF.

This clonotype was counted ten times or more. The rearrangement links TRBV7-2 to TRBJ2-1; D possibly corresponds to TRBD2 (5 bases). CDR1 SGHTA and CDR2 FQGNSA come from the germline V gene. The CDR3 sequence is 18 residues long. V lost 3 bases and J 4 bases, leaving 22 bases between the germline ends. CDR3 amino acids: CASSLLTTRPLFYNEQFF. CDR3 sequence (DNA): TGTGCCAGCAGCTTGTTGACTACCCGGCCTTTATTTTACAATGAGCAGTTCTTC.

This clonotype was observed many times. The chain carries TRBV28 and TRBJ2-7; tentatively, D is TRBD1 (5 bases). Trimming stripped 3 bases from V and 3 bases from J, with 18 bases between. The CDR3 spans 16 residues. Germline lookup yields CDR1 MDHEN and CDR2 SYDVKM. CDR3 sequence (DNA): TGTGCCAGCAGTTTTGGCCGGGTACAAAGGGGCTACGAGCAGTACTTC. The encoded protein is CASSFGRVQRGYEQYF.

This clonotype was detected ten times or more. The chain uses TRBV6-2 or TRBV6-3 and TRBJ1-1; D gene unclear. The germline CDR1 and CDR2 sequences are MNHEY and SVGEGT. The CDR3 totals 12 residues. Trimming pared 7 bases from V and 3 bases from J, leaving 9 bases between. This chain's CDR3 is CASKPPHTEAFF. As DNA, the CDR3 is TGTGCCAGCAAGCCCCCCCACACTGAAGCTTTCTTT.

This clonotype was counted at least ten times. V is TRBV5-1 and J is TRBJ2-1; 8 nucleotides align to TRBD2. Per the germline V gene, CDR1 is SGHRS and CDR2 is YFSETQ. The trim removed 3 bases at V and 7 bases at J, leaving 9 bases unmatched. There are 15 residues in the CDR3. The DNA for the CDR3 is TGCGCCAGCAGCTCGTCCGGGACTAGGAATAATGAGCAGTTCTTC. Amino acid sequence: CASSSSGTRNNEQFF.

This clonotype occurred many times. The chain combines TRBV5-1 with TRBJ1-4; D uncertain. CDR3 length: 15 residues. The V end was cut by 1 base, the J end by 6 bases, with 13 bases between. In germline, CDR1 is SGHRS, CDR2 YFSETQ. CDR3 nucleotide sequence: TGCGCCAGCAGCTTGTCAGGAGGGCCGGATGAAAAACTGTTTTTT. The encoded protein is CASSLSGGPDEKLFF.

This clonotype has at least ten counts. CDR3: CASSPGKSAGLYTF. CDR3 DNA: TGTGCCAGTAGTCCCGGGAAGTCGGCAGGCCTCTACACCTTC. The rearrangement uses TRBV19 and TRBJ1-2; D remains ambiguous. Per germline, CDR1 LNHDA and CDR2 SQIVND (reference sequence). The CDR3 covers 14 residues. Trimming removed 5 bases from V and 10 bases from J, with 20 bases in between.

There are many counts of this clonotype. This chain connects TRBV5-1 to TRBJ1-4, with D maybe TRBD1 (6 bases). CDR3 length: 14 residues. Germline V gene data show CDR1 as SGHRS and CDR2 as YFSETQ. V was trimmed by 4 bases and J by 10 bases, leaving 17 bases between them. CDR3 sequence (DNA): TGCGCCAGCAGCACCGGACAGCTTGGTGGAAAACTGTTTTTT. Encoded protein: CASSTGQLGGKLFF. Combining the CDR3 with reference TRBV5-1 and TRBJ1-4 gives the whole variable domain KAGVTQTPRYLIKTRGQQVTLSCSPISGHRSVSWYQQTPGQGLQFLFEYFSETQRNKGNFPGRFSGRQFSNSRSEMNVSTLELGDSALYLCASSTGQLGGKLFFGSGTQLSVL.

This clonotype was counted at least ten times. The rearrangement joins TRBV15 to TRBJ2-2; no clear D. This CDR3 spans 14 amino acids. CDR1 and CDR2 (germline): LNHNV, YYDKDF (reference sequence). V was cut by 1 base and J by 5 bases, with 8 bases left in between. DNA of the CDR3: TGTGCCACCAGCAGAGTCCCTGCGACCGGGGAGCTGTTTTTT. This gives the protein CATSRVPATGELFF.

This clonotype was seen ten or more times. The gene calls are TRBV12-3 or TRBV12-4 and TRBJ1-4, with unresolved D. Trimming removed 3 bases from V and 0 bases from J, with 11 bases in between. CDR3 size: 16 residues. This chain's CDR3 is CASSLNSPATNEKLFF. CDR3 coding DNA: TGTGCCAGCAGTTTGAATAGTCCCGCAACTAATGAAAAACTGTTTTTT.

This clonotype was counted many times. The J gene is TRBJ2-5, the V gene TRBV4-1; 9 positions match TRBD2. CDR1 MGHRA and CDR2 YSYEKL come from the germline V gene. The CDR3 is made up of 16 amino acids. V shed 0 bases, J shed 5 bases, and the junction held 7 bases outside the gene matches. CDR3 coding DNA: TGCGCCAGCAGCCAAGATGGGACTAGCCGGGCGGAGACCCAGTACTTC. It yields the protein CASSQDGTSRAETQYF.

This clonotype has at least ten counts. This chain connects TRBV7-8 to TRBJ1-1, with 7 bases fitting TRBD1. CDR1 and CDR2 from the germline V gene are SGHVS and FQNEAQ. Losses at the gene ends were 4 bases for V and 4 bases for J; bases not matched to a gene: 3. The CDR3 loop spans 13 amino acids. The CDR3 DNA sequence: TGTGCCAGCAGCTCGCAGGGGGGCACTGAAGCTTTCTTT. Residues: CASSSQGGTEAFF.

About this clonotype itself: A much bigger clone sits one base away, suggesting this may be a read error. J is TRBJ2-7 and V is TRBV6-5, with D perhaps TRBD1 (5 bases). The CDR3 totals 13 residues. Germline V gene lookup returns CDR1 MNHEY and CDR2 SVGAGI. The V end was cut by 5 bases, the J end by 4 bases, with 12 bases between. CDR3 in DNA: TGTGCCAGCAGTGAAAATCAGGGATACGAGCAGTACTTC. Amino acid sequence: CASSENQGYEQYF.

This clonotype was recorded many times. The CDR3 DNA reads TGTGCCAGCAGACGGGCTAGCGGGAGGGCTGGCGGCGAGCAGTACTTC. It is translated as CASRRASGRAGGEQYF. The chain links TRBV12-3 or TRBV12-4 to TRBJ2-7, with TRBD2 matching over 12 bases. With 6 bases clipped from V and 6 bases from J, the junction kept 12 bases outside the gene matches. The CDR3 has 16 residues.

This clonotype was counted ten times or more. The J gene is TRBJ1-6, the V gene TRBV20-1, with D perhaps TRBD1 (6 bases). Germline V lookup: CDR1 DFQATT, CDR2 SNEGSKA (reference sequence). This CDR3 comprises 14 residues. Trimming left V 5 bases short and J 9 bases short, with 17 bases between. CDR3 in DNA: TGCAGTGCTGGTTGGACAGATCAGGGTTCACCCCTCCACTTT. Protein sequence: CSAGWTDQGSPLHF.

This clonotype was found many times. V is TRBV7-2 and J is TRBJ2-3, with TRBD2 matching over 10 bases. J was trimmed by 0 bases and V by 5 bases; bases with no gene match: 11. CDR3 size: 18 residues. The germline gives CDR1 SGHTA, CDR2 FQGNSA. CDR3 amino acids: CASSQGVAGGVSTDTQYF. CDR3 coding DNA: TGTGCCAGCAGCCAAGGGGTAGCGGGAGGAGTTAGCACAGATACGCAGTATTTT.

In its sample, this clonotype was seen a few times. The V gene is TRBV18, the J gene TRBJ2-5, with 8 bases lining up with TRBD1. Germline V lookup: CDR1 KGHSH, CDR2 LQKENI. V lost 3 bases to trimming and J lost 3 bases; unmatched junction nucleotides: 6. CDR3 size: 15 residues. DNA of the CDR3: TGTGCCAGCTCACCCGGCGACAGGGGAAAAGAGACCCAGTACTTC. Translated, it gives CASSPGDRGKETQYF.

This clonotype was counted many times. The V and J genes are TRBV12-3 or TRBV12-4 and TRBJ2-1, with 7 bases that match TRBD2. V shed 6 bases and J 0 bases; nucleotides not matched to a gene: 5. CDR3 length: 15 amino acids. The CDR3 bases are TGTGCCAGCAGCCGGGGGGTCGGCTCCTACAATGAGCAGTTCTTC. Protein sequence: CASSRGVGSYNEQFF.

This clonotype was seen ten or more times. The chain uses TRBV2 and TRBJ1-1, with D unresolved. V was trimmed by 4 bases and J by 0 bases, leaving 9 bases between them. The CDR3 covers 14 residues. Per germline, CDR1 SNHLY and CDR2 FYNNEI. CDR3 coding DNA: TGTGCCAGCAGTGGAGGACGGTTGAACACTGAAGCTTTCTTT. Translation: CASSGGRLNTEAFF.

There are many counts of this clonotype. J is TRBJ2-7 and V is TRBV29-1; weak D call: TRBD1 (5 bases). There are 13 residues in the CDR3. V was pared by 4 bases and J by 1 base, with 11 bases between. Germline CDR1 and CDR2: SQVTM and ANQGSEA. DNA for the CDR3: TGCAGCGTTGTCGCAGGGAATTCCTACGAGCAGTACTTC. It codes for CSVVAGNSYEQYF.

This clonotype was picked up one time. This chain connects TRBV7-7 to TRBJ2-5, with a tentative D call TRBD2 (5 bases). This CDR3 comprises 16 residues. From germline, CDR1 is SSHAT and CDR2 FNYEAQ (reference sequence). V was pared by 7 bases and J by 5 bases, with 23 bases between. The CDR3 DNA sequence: TGTGCCAGCAACTTGGAGTATGAGGCCCCGGGGGAGACCCAGTACTTC. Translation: CASNLEYEAPGETQYF.

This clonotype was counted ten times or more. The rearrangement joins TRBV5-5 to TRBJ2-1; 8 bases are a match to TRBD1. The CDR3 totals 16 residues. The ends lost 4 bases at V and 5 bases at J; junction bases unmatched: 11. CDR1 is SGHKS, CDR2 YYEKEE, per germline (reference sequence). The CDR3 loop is CASSPTTGTGHNEQFF. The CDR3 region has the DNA TGTGCCAGCAGCCCGACCACCGGGACAGGCCACAATGAGCAGTTCTTC.